This T cell receptor (beta chain) was recorded in a study of T cell responses to AZD1222 COVID-19 vaccine (dated by TCRdb to the early 2020s). For context, the study as a whole: Because spike-specific TCR depth and breadth did not differ between the two schedules, AZD1222 recipients who got a second dose at roughly 4 weeks were pooled with those who got a second dose at roughly 12 weeks. TCR sequencing covered fewer than 250 trial participants: 200 to 210 given two doses of AZD1222 and 26 given two doses of MenACWY control vaccine. Trial participants were enrolled by age into 18-55, 56-69 and 70-plus year subgroups, with about 150, 27 and 61 TCR-sequenced participants respectively. The investigation overall reported the following: Epitopes outside the regions mutated in the B.1.351 and B.1.1.7 variants were reportedly recognized by nearly half of the unique spike-specific TCRs. A significant rise in spike-specific TCR breadth and depth was observed after two AZD1222 doses relative to day 0 and relative to MenACWY recipients. Conclusions about previously exposed vaccinees were limited because only a handful of AZD1222 recipients were SARS-CoV-2 seropositive at baseline. Because no day 14 peak-response samples were available, repertoires were characterized only after the peak T cell response. Most participants were white British and females outnumbered males, and the authors suggested that clonal diversity may have been underestimated. The 56-69-year group was small, and its depth increase did not reach significance, likely because of low power. CD4 TCRs associated with the vaccine covered the entire spike protein, and the dominant responses were in regions 160-218 and 743-854.

The time point label corresponds to: baseline before first vaccination. Vaccinee samples came from UK trials COV001 and COV002, including a single-blind randomized controlled phase 2/3 trial of AZD1222 (ChAdOx1 nCoV-19) in healthy adults. For TCRbeta chain sequencing, PBMC samples from trial participants were taken at day 0 and at day 28 after the second dose. Trimmed from V: 5 bases; trimmed from J: 8 bases; junction bases lacking a gene match: 6. CDR1 and CDR2 (SGHTA, FQGTGA) derive from the germline V gene. Taken from cysteine to phenylalanine, the CDR3 has 15 residues. CDR3 DNA is the only sequence kept; it has 45 bases, read in frame from the first base. The CDR3 regions of human TCRbeta chains were subjected to immunosequencing. Per the authors' processing: TCRs in the repertoires were matched against a reference library of SARS-CoV-2-specific TCRs that had been generated with the MIRA antigen-specificity platform. Breadth was defined as the fraction of unique TCRs that were SARS-CoV-2-associated, and depth was defined as the fraction of total T cells that were SARS-CoV-2-associated. Using the MIRA data, each spike-specific TCR was assigned both to the spike region to which the TCR was reactive and to a CD4 or CD8 class. Log10-transformed breadth and depth values were compared by one-way ANOVA with Sidak's multiple comparisons tests. TCRdb retrieved this table from immuneACCESS and kept in-frame rearrangements only. Not all clones are present; in checked studies, unresolved V genes account for under half, and no reason is known for the remainder. From that table come the V and J calls and clone size; the DNA was used to work out D and trimming. Here the sample has 120,000 or so clones; roughly 85% occur a single time. Approximately 1.7% of the sample is held by the ten biggest clonotypes.

As regards this clone: The clone's antigen remains unknown. No clone much larger than this one lies a single base away; base qualities are absent.

The V and J genes are TRBV7-3 and TRBJ2-1; 13 bases in the junction line up with TRBD2. The TCR comes from an adult in good health. The specimen was peripheral blood, collected on day 0 of AZD1222 vaccination. This receptor has the CDR3 CASSELAGGQDEQFF. The base sequence is TGTGCCAGCAGCGAACTAGCGGGGGGGCAGGATGAGCAGTTCTTC.